This is a list of T cell receptor beta chains from one sample in a study of beta chain features in type 1 diabetes. Sequenced by immunoSEQ multiplex PCR; TCRdb stores in-frame clones only, minus some. Among 200,000 to 300,000 clones, about a fifth were seen once, and the ten largest hold 0.028%. What was sequenced was naive CD4+ T cells from blood. The receptors stem from a woman in her thirties or forties with type 1 diabetes. Both conserved end residues are part of each CDR3. Each record gives: CDR3 DNA, CDR3 protein, J gene, clone size, V gene, D gene. D genes are given only for firm matches. The size entry is marked missing in some rows and otherwise reads once, few, many or a size class.

CDR3nt: TGTGCCAGCTCACCACCCTCAGGGGGTCCATACGAGCAGTACTTC; CDR3aa: CASSPPSGGPYEQYF; j_gene: TRBJ2-7; abundance: .; v_gene: TRBV18; d_gene: TRBD1
CDR3nt: TGTGCCAGCAGCGTAAGGCAGGGGGCAGATACGCAGTATTTT; CDR3aa: CASSVRQGADTQYF; j_gene: TRBJ2-3; abundance: few; v_gene: TRBV9; d_gene: TRBD1
CDR3nt: TGCAGCGCTTCCCGGGACAGGGTCCAAGAGACCCAGTACTTC; CDR3aa: CSASRDRVQETQYF; j_gene: TRBJ2-5; abundance: .; v_gene: TRBV29-1; d_gene: TRBD1
CDR3nt: TGTGCCTGGATGGGGGCGGGCGGTGGCTACACCTTC; CDR3aa: CAWMGAGGGYTF; j_gene: TRBJ1-2; abundance: few; v_gene: TRBV30; d_gene: .
CDR3nt: TGTGCCAGCAGTTCCTCGACAGGAACCTACGAGCAGTACTTC; CDR3aa: CASSSSTGTYEQYF; j_gene: TRBJ2-7; abundance: few; v_gene: TRBV28; d_gene: .
CDR3nt: TGTGCCAGTAGTACACCGGCGGGGGACCCAACCCGGTTGGGTGAAGCTTTCTTT; CDR3aa: CASSTPAGDPTRLGEAFF; j_gene: TRBJ1-1; abundance: .; v_gene: TRBV19; d_gene: .
CDR3nt: TGTGCCAGCCGTAGGGGAAGGGGTGAAAAACTGTTTTTT; CDR3aa: CASRRGRGEKLFF; j_gene: TRBJ1-4; abundance: .; v_gene: TRBV25-1; d_gene: .
CDR3nt: TGCGCCAGCAGCTTGGTAGATTGGACAGGGGGCGCCTACACCGGGGAGCTGTTTTTT; CDR3aa: CASSLVDWTGGAYTGELFF; j_gene: TRBJ2-2; abundance: .; v_gene: TRBV5-1; d_gene: TRBD1
CDR3nt: TGTGCCAGCAGTGAGCAGGGGGCGGATCAGCCCCAGCATTTT; CDR3aa: CASSEQGADQPQHF; j_gene: TRBJ1-5; abundance: few; v_gene: TRBV2; d_gene: TRBD1
CDR3nt: TGCAGCCCGACCTGGGCGGAGACCCAGTACTTC; CDR3aa: CSPTWAETQYF; j_gene: TRBJ2-5; abundance: .; v_gene: TRBV29-1; d_gene: .
CDR3nt: TGTGCCTGTAGGCCTGGCGGGAGTCTGAATGAGCAGTTCTTC; CDR3aa: CACRPGGSLNEQFF; j_gene: TRBJ2-1; abundance: .; v_gene: TRBV27; d_gene: TRBD2
CDR3nt: TGTGCCAGCAGCCCCGGGGGGGCAATCACCTCGATCAATGAGCAGTTCTTC; CDR3aa: CASSPGGAITSINEQFF; j_gene: TRBJ2-1; abundance: .; v_gene: TRBV7-3; d_gene: TRBD2
CDR3nt: TGTGCCTGGAGTGGTCAAACTTCTGAGCAGTACTTC; CDR3aa: CAWSGQTSEQYF; j_gene: TRBJ2-7; abundance: .; v_gene: TRBV30; d_gene: .
CDR3nt: TGTGCCAGCTCCTTAGACTCTGGGGCCAACGTCCTGACTTTC; CDR3aa: CASSLDSGANVLTF; j_gene: TRBJ2-6; abundance: few; v_gene: TRBV9; d_gene: .
CDR3nt: TGCGCCAGCAGCCAAGGATTGGGAGCTTCCTACGAGCAGTACTTC; CDR3aa: CASSQGLGASYEQYF; j_gene: TRBJ2-7; abundance: .; v_gene: TRBV4-3; d_gene: .
CDR3nt: TGTGCCACCAGGGACCCTAGCGGGATACGCGAGCAGTTCTTC; CDR3aa: CATRDPSGIREQFF; j_gene: TRBJ2-1; abundance: few; v_gene: TRBV28; d_gene: TRBD2
CDR3nt: TGTGCCAGCAGCCAAGAGGTGGCTAGCGGGGGTCAGGAGACCCAGTACTTC; CDR3aa: CASSQEVASGGQETQYF; j_gene: TRBJ2-5; abundance: few; v_gene: TRBV4-2; d_gene: TRBD2
CDR3nt: TGTGCCAGCGGTACAGGCGGTTGGTCCTACGAGCAGTACTTC; CDR3aa: CASGTGGWSYEQYF; j_gene: TRBJ2-7; abundance: few; v_gene: TRBV28; d_gene: .
CDR3nt: TGCGCCAGCAGCTCGGACTGGGGGCAGACCCAGTACTTC; CDR3aa: CASSSDWGQTQYF; j_gene: TRBJ2-5; abundance: .; v_gene: TRBV5-1; d_gene: .
CDR3nt: TGTGCCAGCAGACTAGCGGGAGGGCAAGAGACCCAGTACTTC; CDR3aa: CASRLAGGQETQYF; j_gene: TRBJ2-5; abundance: few; v_gene: TRBV27; d_gene: TRBD2
CDR3nt: TGCGCCAGCAGCCTTGGGACAGGGGGCGTAATCCACGAGCAGTTCTTC; CDR3aa: CASSLGTGGVIHEQFF; j_gene: TRBJ2-1; abundance: .; v_gene: TRBV5-1; d_gene: TRBD1
CDR3nt: TGCGCCAGCAGCTTGTCCAGTTCTGAAAAACTGTTTTTT; CDR3aa: CASSLSSSEKLFF; j_gene: TRBJ1-4; abundance: .; v_gene: TRBV5-1; d_gene: .
CDR3nt: TGTGCCAGCAGTTACGCAGACAGGGTTGGAGGCTACACCTTC; CDR3aa: CASSYADRVGGYTF; j_gene: TRBJ1-2; abundance: few; v_gene: TRBV6-5; d_gene: TRBD1
CDR3nt: TGTGCCAGCAGTGGGGACAGGGCCAACTATGGCTACACCTTC; CDR3aa: CASSGDRANYGYTF; j_gene: TRBJ1-2; abundance: few; v_gene: TRBV6-1; d_gene: TRBD1
CDR3nt: TGTGCCAGCAGCCCGGGACTCTCACCCAACGAGCAGTACTTC; CDR3aa: CASSPGLSPNEQYF; j_gene: TRBJ2-7; abundance: few; v_gene: TRBV7-2; d_gene: .
CDR3nt: TGCGCCAGCAGCCAAGAGGTCTTAGAAGCCGGGGAGCTGTTTTTT; CDR3aa: CASSQEVLEAGELFF; j_gene: TRBJ2-2; abundance: .; v_gene: TRBV4-3; d_gene: .
CDR3nt: TGTGCCAGCAGCCTCGGTCGCAAAGAGACCCAGTACTTC; CDR3aa: CASSLGRKETQYF; j_gene: TRBJ2-5; abundance: .; v_gene: TRBV4-2; d_gene: .
CDR3nt: TGCAGCGCTGCCCAGGGCGGGGGGGACAATGAGCAGTTCTTC; CDR3aa: CSAAQGGGDNEQFF; j_gene: TRBJ2-1; abundance: .; v_gene: TRBV29-1; d_gene: TRBD2
CDR3nt: TGTGCCAGCAGCCCGGGACAGACCCACTCTGGAAACACCATATATTTT; CDR3aa: CASSPGQTHSGNTIYF; j_gene: TRBJ1-3; abundance: .; v_gene: TRBV5-4; d_gene: TRBD1
CDR3nt: TGTGCCAGCAGCGCCACAGGGGATCAGCCCCAGCATTTT; CDR3aa: CASSATGDQPQHF; j_gene: TRBJ1-5; abundance: .; v_gene: TRBV9; d_gene: TRBD1
CDR3nt: TGTGCCAGCAGTACCCGCAGGGGAGAAAGTGGCTACACCTTC; CDR3aa: CASSTRRGESGYTF; j_gene: TRBJ1-2; abundance: few; v_gene: TRBV6-5; d_gene: .
CDR3nt: TGTGCCAGCAGCCCCACTAGCGGGAGGGCGGGTGAGCAGTTCTTC; CDR3aa: CASSPTSGRAGEQFF; j_gene: TRBJ2-1; abundance: .; v_gene: TRBV14; d_gene: TRBD2
CDR3nt: TGTGCCAGCGTCGGGACAGGGAGGGAAGCTTTCTTT; CDR3aa: CASVGTGREAFF; j_gene: TRBJ1-1; abundance: .; v_gene: TRBV28; d_gene: TRBD1
CDR3nt: TGCAGTCATGCTGAGGCGAACTATGGCTACACCTTC; CDR3aa: CSHAEANYGYTF; j_gene: TRBJ1-2; abundance: .; v_gene: TRBV29-1; d_gene: .
CDR3nt: TGTGCCAGCAGCGGGGGTTCCGGGACAGGGGCCGTGAAGACCCAGTACTTC; CDR3aa: CASSGGSGTGAVKTQYF; j_gene: TRBJ2-5; abundance: few; v_gene: TRBV9; d_gene: TRBD1
CDR3nt: TGTGCCAGCAGTTACGCGGGGGGACTCACAGATACGCAGTATTTT; CDR3aa: CASSYAGGLTDTQYF; j_gene: TRBJ2-3; abundance: .; v_gene: TRBV6-5; d_gene: TRBD2
CDR3nt: TGTGCCAGTCGTCCTTCCACAGATACGCAGTATTTT; CDR3aa: CASRPSTDTQYF; j_gene: TRBJ2-3; abundance: .; v_gene: TRBV7-2; d_gene: .
CDR3nt: TGTGCCAGCAGTTCCCAGGGTAACTATGGCTACACCTTC; CDR3aa: CASSSQGNYGYTF; j_gene: TRBJ1-2; abundance: .; v_gene: TRBV6-6; d_gene: .
CDR3nt: TGCGCCAGCAGCCCCATTTGGGGGGGACCTAACTATGGCTACACCTTC; CDR3aa: CASSPIWGGPNYGYTF; j_gene: TRBJ1-2; abundance: few; v_gene: TRBV5-1; d_gene: .
CDR3nt: TGCAGCGTTACCGGGACAGGGAGATCTAATGAAAAACTGTTTTTT; CDR3aa: CSVTGTGRSNEKLFF; j_gene: TRBJ1-4; abundance: .; v_gene: TRBV29-1; d_gene: TRBD1
CDR3nt: TGCGCCAGCAGCCCGAACGAGGGGGCCCAAGAGACCCAGTACTTC; CDR3aa: CASSPNEGAQETQYF; j_gene: TRBJ2-5; abundance: few; v_gene: TRBV4-3; d_gene: TRBD1
CDR3nt: TGCAGCGTTGGCGGTCTGTTGACCGGGGAGCTGTTTTTT; CDR3aa: CSVGGLLTGELFF; j_gene: TRBJ2-2; abundance: .; v_gene: TRBV29-1; d_gene: .